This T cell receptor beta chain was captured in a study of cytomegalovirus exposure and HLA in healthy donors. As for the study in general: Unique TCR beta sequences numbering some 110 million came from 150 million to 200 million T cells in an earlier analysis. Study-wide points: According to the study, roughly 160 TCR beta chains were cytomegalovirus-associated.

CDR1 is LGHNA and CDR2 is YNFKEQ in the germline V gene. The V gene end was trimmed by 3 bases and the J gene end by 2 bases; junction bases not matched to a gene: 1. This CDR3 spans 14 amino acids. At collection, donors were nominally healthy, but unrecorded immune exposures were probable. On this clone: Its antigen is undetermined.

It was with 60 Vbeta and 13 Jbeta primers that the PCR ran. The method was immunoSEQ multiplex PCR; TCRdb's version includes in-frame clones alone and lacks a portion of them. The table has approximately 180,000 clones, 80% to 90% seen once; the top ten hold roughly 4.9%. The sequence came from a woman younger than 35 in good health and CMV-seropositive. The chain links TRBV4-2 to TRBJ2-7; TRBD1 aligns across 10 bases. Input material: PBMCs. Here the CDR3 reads CASSHGQGAYEQYF. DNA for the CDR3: TGTGCCAGCAGCCACGGACAGGGGGCCTACGAGCAGTACTTC.